Each of the 24 T cell receptor beta chains below was sequenced from the same sample in a study of T cell changes during pregnancy in multiple sclerosis. Data came from immunoSEQ multiplex PCR; TCRdb stores just in-frame clones and leaves some out. The sample holds 100,000 or so clones; approximately 93% are singletons and the top ten take about 0.98%. The starting material was peripheral blood, obtained after pregnancy. The receptors originated from a female donor with multiple sclerosis, enrolled in a pregnancy study.

CDR3 nucleotides: TGTGCCACCAGCAGAGAAAAAGCGGGACGCAGCGAGCAGTACTTC. Its translation: CATSREKAGRSEQYF. V gene TRBV15 combines with J gene TRBJ2-7, with 7 bases identical to TRBD2. The V gene end was trimmed by 0 bases and the J gene end by 6 bases; junction bases not matched to a gene: 8. This CDR3 is 15 amino acids long. Germline V CDR1 and CDR2: LNHNV, YYDKDF (reference sequence).

The CDR3 reads CSVEFPSGAREQYF. The CDR3 DNA reads TGCAGCGTTGAATTTCCTAGCGGGGCGAGGGAGCAGTACTTC. The chain links TRBV29-1 to TRBJ2-7; 9 bases fit TRBD2. The germline CDR1 and CDR2 sequences are SQVTM and ANQGSEA. V lost 2 bases and J lost 7; bases outside the gene matches: 9. This CDR3 comprises 14 residues.

CDR3: CASSSSGTGVGANVLTF. The CDR3 DNA sequence: TGTGCCAGCAGCTCATCCGGGACAGGAGTTGGGGCCAACGTCCTGACTTTC. The rearrangement links TRBV9 to TRBJ2-6, with 8 bases identical to TRBD1. Germline loops: CDR1 SGDLS, CDR2 YYNGEE. J lost 3 bases, V lost 4 bases, and 9 bases had no gene match. The CDR3 covers 17 residues. Using reference TRBV9 and TRBJ2-6 for the parts outside the CDR3, the full variable domain is DSGVTQTPKHLITATGQRVTLRCSPRSGDLSVYWYQQSLDQGLQFLIQYYNGEERAKGNILERFSAQQFPDLHSELNLSSLELGDSALYFCASSSSGTGVGANVLTFGAGSRLTVL.

The chain employs TRBV9 and TRBJ1-1; D may be TRBD1 (5 bases). Trimming removed 3 bases at V and 2 bases at J, with 23 bases between. Germline CDR1 reads SGDLS; CDR2 reads YYNGEE. The CDR3 has 18 residues. The CDR3 coding sequence is TGTGCCAGCAGCGGAGGCCATGCCTTTGCAGGGCGCAACACTGAAGCTTTCTTT. It codes for CASSGGHAFAGRNTEAFF.

The V and J genes are TRBV11-3 and TRBJ2-2; no firm D call. The germline gives CDR1 SGHNT, CDR2 YENEEA. The germline V and J ends were trimmed by 1 base and 5 bases, with 5 bases remaining between them. This CDR3 comprises 13 residues. Here the CDR3 reads CASSLAFTGELFF. The CDR3 DNA reads TGTGCCAGCAGCTTAGCGTTTACCGGGGAGCTGTTTTTT.

The rearrangement joins TRBV20-1 to TRBJ2-7; D call uncertain. CDR1 and CDR2 (germline): DFQATT, SNEGSKA (reference sequence). Trimming left V 0 bases short and J 3 bases short, with 3 bases between. This CDR3 spans 11 amino acids. The CDR3 sequence is CSARDNYEQYF. CDR3 sequence (DNA): TGCAGTGCTAGAGATAACTACGAGCAGTACTTC.

This clone was seen a few times. V is TRBV30 and J is TRBJ2-3; the match to TRBD2 covers 14 bases. V was clipped by 1 base and J by 0 bases; unmatched bases: 9. The CDR3 is 19 residues long. Germline V gene sequence: CDR1 GTSNPN, CDR2 SVGIG (reference sequence). The CDR3 bases are TGTGCCTGGAGTGCTTTTAGGACTAGCGGGGGGCACAGCACAGATACGCAGTATTTT. It is translated as CAWSAFRTSGGHSTDTQYF.

This chain uses TRBV28 with TRBJ1-5; TRBD1 matches at 7 bases. Germline V gives CDR1 MDHEN, CDR2 SYDVKM. The CDR3 extends over 15 amino acids. Trimming took 6 bases from V and 4 from J; bases not matched to a gene: 9. The CDR3 is CASRTRQGFNQPQHF. CDR3 nucleotides: TGTGCCAGCAGAACCCGACAGGGCTTTAATCAGCCCCAGCATTTT.

The rearrangement links TRBV11-2 to TRBJ2-3; 9 bases line up with TRBD2. Germline CDR1 and CDR2: SGHAT and FQNNGV. The trim removed 1 base at V and 5 bases at J, leaving 7 bases unmatched. CDR3 length: 16 residues. CDR3 residues: CASSLVGSGSIDTQYF. The CDR3 DNA sequence: TGTGCCAGCAGCTTAGTCGGTAGCGGGAGTATAGATACGCAGTATTTT.

The V and J genes are TRBV13 and TRBJ2-1; D is possibly TRBD1 (5 bases). This CDR3 is built from 14 residues. Germline CDR1 is PRHDT and CDR2 is FYEKMQ (reference sequence). The V and J ends lost 0 bases and 5 bases respectively, with 8 bases between them. CDR3 nucleotide sequence: TGTGCCAGCAGCTTAGGGACAGCTGACAATGAGCAGTTCTTC. Protein: CASSLGTADNEQFF.

The chain couples TRBV11-2 to TRBJ2-1, with no clear D. The V end was cut by 3 bases, the J end by 6 bases, with 6 bases between. This CDR3 is 12 amino acids long. Germline CDR1 and CDR2: SGHAT and FQNNGV. The CDR3 protein is CASSFGANEQFF. For the CDR3, the DNA is TGTGCCAGCAGCTTCGGAGCCAATGAGCAGTTCTTC.

V is TRBV2 and J is TRBJ2-1; D is unresolved. Germline values: CDR1 SNHLY, CDR2 FYNNEI. The CDR3 is made up of 14 amino acids. Trimming left V 5 bases short and J 0 bases short, with 8 bases between. In DNA, the CDR3 is TGTGCCAGCAGTCGACTTATCTCCTACAATGAGCAGTTCTTC. This translates into CASSRLISYNEQFF.

This chain links TRBV30 with TRBJ1-2; unclear D gene. The CDR3 sequence is 12 residues long. Germline V CDR1 and CDR2: GTSNPN, SVGIG (reference sequence). V was trimmed by 4 bases and J by 8 bases, leaving 14 bases between them. CDR3 sequence reads: CAWNTGMGGYTF. The CDR3 DNA reads as TGTGCCTGGAACACGGGGATGGGAGGCTACACCTTC.

The J gene is TRBJ2-7, the V gene TRBV7-9, with D uncertain. From germline, CDR1 is SEHNR and CDR2 FQNEAQ (reference sequence). CDR3 size: 12 residues. Trimming took off 4 bases at V and 6 bases at J, with 10 bases between the two ends. The CDR3 region is CASSWAPTEQYF. The CDR3 DNA sequence: TGTGCCAGCAGCTGGGCCCCCACCGAGCAGTACTTC.

The chain combines TRBV5-1 with TRBJ2-1; 7 positions match TRBD2. The CDR3 runs 16 residues. The J segment lost 4 bases and the V segment lost 1 base, leaving 8 bases of the junction unmatched. Germline-derived CDR1 and CDR2 are SGHRS and YFSETQ. The CDR3 protein is CASSLQTGGRYNEQFF. CDR3 coding DNA: TGCGCCAGCAGCTTGCAGACGGGGGGACGTTACAATGAGCAGTTCTTC.

The chain has TRBV5-1 and TRBJ2-5; 12 nucleotides match TRBD2. Germline V lookup: CDR1 SGHRS, CDR2 YFSETQ. Trimming at V came to 4 bases and at J to 4 bases, leaving 5 bases not matched to a gene. The CDR3 consists of 15 residues. CDR3 region: CASSPGLAGRETQYF. In nucleotides, the CDR3 is TGCGCCAGCAGCCCGGGACTAGCGGGTCGAGAGACCCAGTACTTC. The full variable domain, in which reference TRBV5-1 and TRBJ2-5 provide the parts outside the CDR3, is KAGVTQTPRYLIKTRGQQVTLSCSPISGHRSVSWYQQTPGQGLQFLFEYFSETQRNKGNFPGRFSGRQFSNSRSEMNVSTLELGDSALYLCASSPGLAGRETQYFGPGTRLLVL.

This rearrangement joins TRBV7-8 to TRBJ1-5, with D unclear. Trimming stripped 4 bases from V and 1 base from J, with 14 bases between. CDR1 is SGHVS and CDR2 is FQNEAQ in the germline V gene. The CDR3 extends over 16 amino acids. The CDR3 loop is CASSSMTMRSNQPQHF. The CDR3 DNA follows: TGTGCCAGCAGCTCTATGACGATGCGGAGCAATCAGCCCCAGCATTTT.

The CDR3 DNA reads as TGTGCCACCAGCAGAGGATCAAGGACAGCCCCCAATCAGCCCCAGCATTTT. This encodes CATSRGSRTAPNQPQHF. The chain employs TRBV15 and TRBJ1-5; possibly TRBD1 for D (6 bases). Germline V gene data show CDR1 as LNHNV and CDR2 as YYDKDF (reference sequence). The V gene lost 1 base and the J gene lost 3 bases, with 16 bases spanning the gap. The CDR3 is made up of 17 amino acids.

V usage is TRBV5-1 and J usage is TRBJ2-1; TRBD2 matches at 13 bases. From germline, CDR1 is SGHRS and CDR2 YFSETQ. The CDR3 extends over 17 amino acids. V shed 0 bases, J shed 8 bases, and the junction held 8 bases outside the gene matches. The CDR3 is CASSLDDGLAGDYEQFF. The CDR3 coding sequence is TGCGCCAGCAGCTTGGACGACGGACTAGCGGGAGATTATGAGCAGTTCTTC.

The V gene is TRBV6-1, the J gene TRBJ1-4; no firm D call. The CDR3 loop spans 15 amino acids. The V end lost 1 base, the J end lost 8 bases, and 14 bases lay between the germline ends. CDR1 and CDR2 from the germline V gene are MNHNS and SASEGT. The CDR3 region is CASSEVPGVREKLFF. The CDR3 region has the DNA TGTGCCAGCAGTGAAGTTCCGGGTGTGAGGGAAAAACTGTTTTTT.

The rearrangement uses TRBV7-8 and TRBJ2-5; the match to TRBD1 covers 7 bases. Trimming took 2 bases from V and 5 from J; bases not matched to a gene: 8. Germline CDR1 and CDR2: SGHVS and FQNEAQ. The CDR3 is 15 amino acids. CDR3 loop: CASSLRTGAMETQYF. The DNA for the CDR3 is TGTGCCAGCAGCTTACGTACAGGGGCGATGGAGACCCAGTACTTC.

V gene TRBV27 combines with J gene TRBJ1-5; D uncertain. Germline V gene data show CDR1 as MNHEY and CDR2 as SMNVEV (reference sequence). The CDR3 consists of 14 residues. Trimming stripped 3 bases from V and 4 bases from J, with 10 bases between. Here the CDR3 DNA reads TGTGCCAGCAGTTTGTCGGCGGGTAATCAGCCCCAGCATTTT. As protein: CASSLSAGNQPQHF.

The chain links TRBV9 to TRBJ2-1; no clear D gene. With 3 bases removed from V and 2 bases from J, the gap between germline ends came to 12 bases. Germline V gene lookup returns CDR1 SGDLS and CDR2 YYNGEE. This CDR3 comprises 15 residues. Written as DNA, the CDR3 is TGTGCCAGCAGCGAGTTTCGATACACCTACAATGAGCAGTTCTTC. Amino acid sequence: CASSEFRYTYNEQFF.

This chain uses TRBV23-1 with TRBJ2-3, with D possibly being TRBD2 (6 bases). TRBV23-1 is marked as an open reading frame, function uncertain. Trimming cost V 7 bases and J 1 base, with 9 bases left between them. This CDR3 is 13 amino acids long. CDR3 sequence reads: CASKGLRTDTQYF. In nucleotides, the CDR3 is TGCGCCAGCAAGGGACTGCGCACAGATACGCAGTATTTT.